This T cell receptor (beta chain) was documented in a study of T cell responses to AZD1222 COVID-19 vaccine. The CDR3 is made up of 17 amino acids. Germline V gene lookup returns CDR1 MNHEY and CDR2 SMNVEV (reference sequence). Trimming cost V 1 base and J 3 bases; bases outside gene matches: 9. Libraries were prepared by immunoSEQ multiplex PCR; TCRdb keeps only in-frame clonotypes and omits some of them. The sample yields about 67,000 clones, approximately 83% seen once. The chain recombines TRBV27 with TRBJ2-5; 9 bases line up with TRBD2. Sample: peripheral blood, taken 28 days after the second AZD1222 dose. The TCR comes from an adult who received the AZD1222 COVID-19 vaccine. The DNA of the CDR3 is TGTGCCAGCAGTTTATTCTACGGCGGGGGGGTGAAAGAGACCCAGTACTTC. Its translation: CASSLFYGGGVKETQYF.